The present T cell receptor beta chain was sequenced within a study of identical twins. Study findings and constraints: Within beta out-of-frame sequences, the excess sharing observed between twins was weaker. The conclusions drew on cross-sectional statistical analysis instead of tracking the same donors. Cord blood's abundant beta clonotypes had fewer insertions, unlike memory repertoires.

Unique molecular identifiers were present on cDNA, and template switching added a universal primer site. MiXCR was run by TCRdb on the 5' RACE reads, yielding one entry per CDR3 protein. Of hundreds of thousands of distinct CDR3 sequences listed, approximately 13% are singletons. Comment on this clonotype: Antigen: not known.

The J segment lost 8 bases and the V segment lost 1 base, leaving 10 bases of the junction unmatched. CDR3 length: 16 residues. Germline loops: CDR1 MNHEY, CDR2 SVGAGI. These data are also associated with another study on yellow fever vaccine responses in identical twins.

Specimen: PBMCs. The TCR sequence derives from a woman aged 18-29 years in good health. The genes are TRBV6-5 and TRBJ2-3, with 9 bases identical to TRBD1. The CDR3 sequence: CASSYWETGGIVTQYF. DNA for the CDR3: TGTGCCAGCAGTTACTGGGAGACAGGGGGTATCGTTACGCAGTATTTT.